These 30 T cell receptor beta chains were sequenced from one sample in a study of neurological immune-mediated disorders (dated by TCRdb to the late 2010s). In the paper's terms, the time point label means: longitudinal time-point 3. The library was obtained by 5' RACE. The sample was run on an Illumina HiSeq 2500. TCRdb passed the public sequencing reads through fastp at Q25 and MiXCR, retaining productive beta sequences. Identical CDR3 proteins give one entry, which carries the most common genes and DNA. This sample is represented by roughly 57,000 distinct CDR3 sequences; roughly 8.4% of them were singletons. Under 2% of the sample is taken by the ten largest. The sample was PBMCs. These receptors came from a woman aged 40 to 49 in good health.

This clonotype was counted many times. CDR3 in amino acids: CASFRDRRNTGELFF. The CDR3 nucleotides read TGTGCCAGCTTCCGGGACAGGCGGAACACCGGGGAGCTGTTTTTT. The chain employs TRBV18 and TRBJ2-2; TRBD1 matches at 8 bases. The CDR3 loop spans 15 amino acids. Germline CDR1 reads KGHSH; CDR2 reads LQKENI. The V and J ends lost 7 bases and 1 base, in that order; junction bases with no gene match: 5.

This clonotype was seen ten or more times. The CDR3 DNA reads as TGTGCCAGCAGAGGACAGGGACAGCCCCAGCATTTT. Translated: CASRGQGQPQHF. The rearrangement uses TRBV6-2 or TRBV6-3 and TRBJ1-5; 8 nucleotides match TRBD1. J gave up 7 bases and V 6 bases, and 2 bases lay outside the gene matches. The CDR3 sequence is 12 residues long. The V gene's germline CDR1 is MNHEY and CDR2 SVGEGT.

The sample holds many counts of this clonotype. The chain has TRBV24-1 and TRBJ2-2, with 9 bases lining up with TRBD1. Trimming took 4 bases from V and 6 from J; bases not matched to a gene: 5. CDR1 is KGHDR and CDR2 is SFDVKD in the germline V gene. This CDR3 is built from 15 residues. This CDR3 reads CATSDYRGQAGELFF. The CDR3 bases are TGTGCCACCAGTGACTACAGGGGGCAGGCCGGGGAGCTGTTTTTT.

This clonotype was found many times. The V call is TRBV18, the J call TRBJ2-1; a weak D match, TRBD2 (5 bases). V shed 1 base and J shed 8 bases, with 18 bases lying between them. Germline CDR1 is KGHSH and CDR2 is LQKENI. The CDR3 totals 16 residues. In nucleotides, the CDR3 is TGTGCCAGCTCACCACGCGGCGCCCCGGGATCCCATGAGCAGTTCTTC. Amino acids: CASSPRGAPGSHEQFF.

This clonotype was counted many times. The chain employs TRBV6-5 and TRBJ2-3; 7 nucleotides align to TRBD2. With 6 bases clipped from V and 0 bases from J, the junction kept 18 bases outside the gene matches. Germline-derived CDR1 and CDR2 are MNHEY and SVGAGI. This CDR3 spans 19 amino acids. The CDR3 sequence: CASRRASGLTGISTDTQYF. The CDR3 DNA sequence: TGTGCCAGCAGGAGAGCTAGCGGACTTACCGGAATTAGCACAGATACGCAGTATTTT.

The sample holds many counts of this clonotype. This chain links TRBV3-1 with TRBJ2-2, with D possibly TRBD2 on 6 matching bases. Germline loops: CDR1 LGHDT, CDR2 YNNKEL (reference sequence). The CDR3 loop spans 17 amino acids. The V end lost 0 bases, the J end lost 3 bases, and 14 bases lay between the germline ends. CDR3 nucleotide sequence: TGTGCCAGCAGCCAAGATAAGGGCAGGGAGGACACCGGGGAGCTGTTTTTT. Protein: CASSQDKGREDTGELFF.

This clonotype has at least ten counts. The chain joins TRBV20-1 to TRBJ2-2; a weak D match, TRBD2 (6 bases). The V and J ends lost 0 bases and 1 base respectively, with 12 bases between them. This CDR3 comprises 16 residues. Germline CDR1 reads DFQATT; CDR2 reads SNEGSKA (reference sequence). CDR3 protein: CSARDGLSGNTGELFF. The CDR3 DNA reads TGCAGTGCTAGAGATGGTCTTAGCGGGAACACCGGGGAGCTGTTTTTT.

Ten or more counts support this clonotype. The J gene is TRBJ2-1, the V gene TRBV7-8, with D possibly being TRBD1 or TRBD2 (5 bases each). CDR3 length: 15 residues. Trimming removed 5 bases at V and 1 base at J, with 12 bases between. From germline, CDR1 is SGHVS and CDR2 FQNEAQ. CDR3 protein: CASSEPGPSYNEQFF. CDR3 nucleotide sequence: TGTGCCAGCAGCGAACCGGGACCTTCCTACAATGAGCAGTTCTTC.

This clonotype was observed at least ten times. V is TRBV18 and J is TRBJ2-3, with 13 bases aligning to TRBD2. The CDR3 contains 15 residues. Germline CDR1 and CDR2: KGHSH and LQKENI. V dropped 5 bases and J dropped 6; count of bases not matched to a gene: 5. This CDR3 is CASSGLAGATDTQYF. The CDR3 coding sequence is TGTGCCAGCTCAGGACTAGCGGGAGCAACCGATACGCAGTATTTT. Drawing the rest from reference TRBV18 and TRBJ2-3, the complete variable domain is NAGVMQNPRHLVRRRGQEARLRCSPMKGHSHVYWYRQLPEEGLKFMVYLQKENIIDESGMPKERFSAEFPKEGPSILRIQQVVRGDSAAYFCASSGLAGATDTQYFGPGTRLTVL.

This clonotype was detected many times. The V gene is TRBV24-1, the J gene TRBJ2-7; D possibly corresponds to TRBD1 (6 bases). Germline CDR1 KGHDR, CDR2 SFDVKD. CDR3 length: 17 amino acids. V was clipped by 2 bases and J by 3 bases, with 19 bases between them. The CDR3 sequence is CATSDSSSQGKVYEQYF. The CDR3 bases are TGTGCCACCAGTGATTCGTCGAGCCAGGGGAAGGTCTACGAGCAGTACTTC.

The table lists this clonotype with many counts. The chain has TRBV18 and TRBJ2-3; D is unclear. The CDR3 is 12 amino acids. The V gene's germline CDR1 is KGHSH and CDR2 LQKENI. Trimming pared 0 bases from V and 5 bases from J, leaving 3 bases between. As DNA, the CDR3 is TGTGCCAGCTCACCACCGGGAGATACGCAGTATTTT. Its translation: CASSPPGDTQYF.

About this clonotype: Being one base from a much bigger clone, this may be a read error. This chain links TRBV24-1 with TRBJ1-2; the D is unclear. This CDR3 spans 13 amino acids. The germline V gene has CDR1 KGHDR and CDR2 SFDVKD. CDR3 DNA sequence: TGTGTCACCAGTGACTCAGCTAACTATGGCTACACCTTC. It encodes CVTSDSANYGYTF.

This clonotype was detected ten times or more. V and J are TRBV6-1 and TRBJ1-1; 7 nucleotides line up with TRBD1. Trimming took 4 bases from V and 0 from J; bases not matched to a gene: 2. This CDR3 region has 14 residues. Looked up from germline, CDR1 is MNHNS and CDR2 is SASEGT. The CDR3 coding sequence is TGTGCCAGCAGTGCCGGGACAGTGAACACTGAAGCTTTCTTT. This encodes CASSAGTVNTEAFF.

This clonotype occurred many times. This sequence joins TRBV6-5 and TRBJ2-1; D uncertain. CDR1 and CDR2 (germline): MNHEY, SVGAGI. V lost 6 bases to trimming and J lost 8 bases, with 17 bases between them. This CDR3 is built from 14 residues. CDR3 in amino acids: CASSSPNMVHEQFF. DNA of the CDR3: TGTGCCAGCAGCTCCCCTAATATGGTCCATGAGCAGTTCTTC.

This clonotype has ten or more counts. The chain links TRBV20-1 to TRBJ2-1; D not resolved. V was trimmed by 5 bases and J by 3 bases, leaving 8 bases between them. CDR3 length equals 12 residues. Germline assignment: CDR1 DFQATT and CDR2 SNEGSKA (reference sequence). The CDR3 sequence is CSACLDYNEQFF. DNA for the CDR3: TGCAGTGCTTGCCTAGACTACAATGAGCAGTTCTTC.

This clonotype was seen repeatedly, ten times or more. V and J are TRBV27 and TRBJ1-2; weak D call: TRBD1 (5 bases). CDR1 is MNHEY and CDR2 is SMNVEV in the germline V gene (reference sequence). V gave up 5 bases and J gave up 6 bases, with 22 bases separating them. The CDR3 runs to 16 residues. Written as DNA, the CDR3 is TGTGCCAGCAGTCCTTGGAATGGAGGGGCGCAAAATGGCTACACCTTC. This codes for CASSPWNGGAQNGYTF.

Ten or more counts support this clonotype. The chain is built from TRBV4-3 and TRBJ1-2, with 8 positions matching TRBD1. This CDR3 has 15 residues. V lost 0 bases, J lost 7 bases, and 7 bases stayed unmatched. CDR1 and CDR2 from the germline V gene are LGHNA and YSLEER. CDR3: CASSQEWDRLSGYTF. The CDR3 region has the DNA TGCGCCAGCAGCCAAGAGTGGGACAGGCTCAGTGGCTACACCTTC.

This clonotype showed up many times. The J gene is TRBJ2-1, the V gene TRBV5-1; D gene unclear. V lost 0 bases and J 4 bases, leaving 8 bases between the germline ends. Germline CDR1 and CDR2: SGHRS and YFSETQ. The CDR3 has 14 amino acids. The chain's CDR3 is CASSLGLTYNEQFF. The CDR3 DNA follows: TGCGCCAGCAGCTTGGGACTGACTTACAATGAGCAGTTCTTC. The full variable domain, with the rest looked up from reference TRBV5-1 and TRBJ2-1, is KAGVTQTPRYLIKTRGQQVTLSCSPISGHRSVSWYQQTPGQGLQFLFEYFSETQRNKGNFPGRFSGRQFSNSRSEMNVSTLELGDSALYLCASSLGLTYNEQFFGPGTRLTVL.

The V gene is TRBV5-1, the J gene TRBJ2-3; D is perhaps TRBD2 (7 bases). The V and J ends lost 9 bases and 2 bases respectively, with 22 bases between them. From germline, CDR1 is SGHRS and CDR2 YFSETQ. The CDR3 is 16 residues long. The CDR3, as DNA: TGCGCCATCAAATTCGTGGGGGGGGGCTTCACAGATACGCAGTATTTT. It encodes CAIKFVGGGFTDTQYF.

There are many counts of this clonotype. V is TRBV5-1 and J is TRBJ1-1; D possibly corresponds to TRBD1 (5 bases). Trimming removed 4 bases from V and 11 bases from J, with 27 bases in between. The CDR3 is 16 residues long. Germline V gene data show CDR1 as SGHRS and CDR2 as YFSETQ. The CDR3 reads CASSPQGSVLQITAFF. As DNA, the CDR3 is TGCGCCAGCAGCCCCCAGGGCTCGGTTCTCCAAATTACGGCTTTCTTT.

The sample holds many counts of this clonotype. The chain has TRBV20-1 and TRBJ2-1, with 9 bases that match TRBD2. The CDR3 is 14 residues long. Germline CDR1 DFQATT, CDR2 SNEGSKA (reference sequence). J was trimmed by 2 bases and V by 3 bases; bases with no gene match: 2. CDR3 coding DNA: TGCAGTGCTAGGCCTAGCGGGACCTACAATGAGCAGTTCTTC. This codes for CSARPSGTYNEQFF.

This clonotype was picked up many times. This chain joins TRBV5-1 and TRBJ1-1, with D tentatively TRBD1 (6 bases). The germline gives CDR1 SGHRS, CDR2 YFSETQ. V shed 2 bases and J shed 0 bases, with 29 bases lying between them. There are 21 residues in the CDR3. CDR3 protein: CASSLGQAGGGFLYMNTEAFF. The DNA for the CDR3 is TGCGCCAGCAGCTTAGGTCAGGCCGGAGGGGGTTTCCTATATATGAACACTGAAGCTTTCTTT. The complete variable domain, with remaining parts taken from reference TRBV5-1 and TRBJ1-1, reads KAGVTQTPRYLIKTRGQQVTLSCSPISGHRSVSWYQQTPGQGLQFLFEYFSETQRNKGNFPGRFSGRQFSNSRSEMNVSTLELGDSALYLCASSLGQAGGGFLYMNTEAFFGQGTRLTVV.

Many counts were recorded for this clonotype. The chain's CDR3 is CASSSTGYEQYF. In nucleotides, the CDR3 is TGTGCCAGCAGTTCGACAGGGTACGAGCAGTACTTC. This chain links TRBV11-2 with TRBJ2-7; 7 positions match TRBD1. Trimming took 6 bases from V and 4 from J; bases not matched to a gene: 3. The CDR3 runs 12 residues. Germline CDR1 SGHAT, CDR2 FQNNGV.

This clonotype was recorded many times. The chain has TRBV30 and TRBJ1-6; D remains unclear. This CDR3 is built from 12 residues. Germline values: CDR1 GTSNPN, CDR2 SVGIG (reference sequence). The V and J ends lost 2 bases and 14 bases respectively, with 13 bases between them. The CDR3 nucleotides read TGTGCCTGGAGTTTACCAAAGGGAGCCCTCCACTTT. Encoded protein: CAWSLPKGALHF.

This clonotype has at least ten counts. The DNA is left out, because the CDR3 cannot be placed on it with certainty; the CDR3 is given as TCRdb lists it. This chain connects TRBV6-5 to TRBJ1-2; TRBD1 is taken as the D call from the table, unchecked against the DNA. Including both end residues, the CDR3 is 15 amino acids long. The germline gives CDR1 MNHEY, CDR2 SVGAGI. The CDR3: CASSYSSGQNYGYTF.

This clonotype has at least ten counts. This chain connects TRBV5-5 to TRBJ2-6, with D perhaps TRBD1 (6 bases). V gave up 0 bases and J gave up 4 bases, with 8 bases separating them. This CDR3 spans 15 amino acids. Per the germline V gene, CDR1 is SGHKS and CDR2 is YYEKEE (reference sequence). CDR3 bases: TGTGCCAGCAGCTTGGGGGGGCGAGGGGCCAACGTCCTGACTTTC. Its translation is CASSLGGRGANVLTF.

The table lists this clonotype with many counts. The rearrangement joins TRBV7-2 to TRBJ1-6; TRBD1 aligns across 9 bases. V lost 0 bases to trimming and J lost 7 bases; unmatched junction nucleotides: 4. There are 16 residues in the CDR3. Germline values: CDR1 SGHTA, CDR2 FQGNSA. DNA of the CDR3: TGTGCCAGCAGCTTAGCGGGGACAGGGTGGAATTCACCCCTCCACTTT. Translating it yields CASSLAGTGWNSPLHF.

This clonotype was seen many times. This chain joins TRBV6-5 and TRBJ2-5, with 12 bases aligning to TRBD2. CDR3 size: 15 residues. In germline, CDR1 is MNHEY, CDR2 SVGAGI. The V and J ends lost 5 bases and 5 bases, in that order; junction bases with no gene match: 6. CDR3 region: CASSALAGGWETQYF. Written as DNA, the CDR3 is TGTGCCAGCAGTGCACTAGCGGGGGGTTGGGAGACCCAGTACTTC.

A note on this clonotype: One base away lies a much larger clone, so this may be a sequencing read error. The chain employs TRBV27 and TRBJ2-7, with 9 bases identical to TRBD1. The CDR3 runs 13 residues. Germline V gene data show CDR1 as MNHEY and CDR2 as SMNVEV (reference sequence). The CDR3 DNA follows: TGTGCCAGCCACCGGACAGGGGACTACGAGCATTACTTC. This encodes CASHRTGDYEHYF.

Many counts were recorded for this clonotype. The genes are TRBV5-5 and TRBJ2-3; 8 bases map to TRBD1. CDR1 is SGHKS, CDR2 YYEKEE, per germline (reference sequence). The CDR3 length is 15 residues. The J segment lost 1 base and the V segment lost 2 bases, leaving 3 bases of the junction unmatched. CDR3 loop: CASSLDRGRTDTQYF. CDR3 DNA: TGTGCCAGCAGCTTAGACAGGGGACGCACAGATACGCAGTATTTT.